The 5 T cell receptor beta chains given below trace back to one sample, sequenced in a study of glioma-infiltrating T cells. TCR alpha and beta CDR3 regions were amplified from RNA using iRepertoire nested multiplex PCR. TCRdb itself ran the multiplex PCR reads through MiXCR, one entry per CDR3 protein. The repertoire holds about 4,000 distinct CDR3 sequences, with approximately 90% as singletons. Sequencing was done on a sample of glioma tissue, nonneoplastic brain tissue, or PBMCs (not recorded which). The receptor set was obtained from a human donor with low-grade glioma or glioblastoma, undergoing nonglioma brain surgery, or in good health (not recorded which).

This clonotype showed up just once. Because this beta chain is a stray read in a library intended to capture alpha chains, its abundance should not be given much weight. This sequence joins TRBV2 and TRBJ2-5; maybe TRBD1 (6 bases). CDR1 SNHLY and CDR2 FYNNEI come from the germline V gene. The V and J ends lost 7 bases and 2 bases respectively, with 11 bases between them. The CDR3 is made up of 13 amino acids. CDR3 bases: TGTGCCAGCAAGACAGGAACTCAAGAGACCCAGTACTTC. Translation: CASKTGTQETQYF. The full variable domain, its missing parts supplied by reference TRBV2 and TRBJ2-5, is EPEVTQTPSHQVTQMGQEVILRCVPISNHLYFYWYRQILGQKVEFLVSFYNNEISEKSEIFDDQFSVERPDGSNFTLKIRSTKLEDSAMYFCASKTGTQETQYFGPGTRLLVL.

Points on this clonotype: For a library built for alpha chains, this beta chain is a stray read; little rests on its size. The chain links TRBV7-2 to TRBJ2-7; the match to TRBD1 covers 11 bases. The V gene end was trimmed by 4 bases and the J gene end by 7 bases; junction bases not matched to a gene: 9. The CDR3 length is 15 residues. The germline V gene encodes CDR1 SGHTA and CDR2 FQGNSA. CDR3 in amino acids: CASSYRDRGRGEQYF. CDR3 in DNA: TGTGCCAGCAGCTACAGGGACAGGGGGAGAGGTGAGCAGTACTTC.

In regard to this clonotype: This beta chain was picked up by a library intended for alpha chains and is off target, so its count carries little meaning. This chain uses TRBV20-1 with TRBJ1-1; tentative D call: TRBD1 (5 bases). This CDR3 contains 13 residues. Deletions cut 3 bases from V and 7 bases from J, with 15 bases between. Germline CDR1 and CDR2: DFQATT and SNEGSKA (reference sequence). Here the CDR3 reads CSASRGGIGEAFF. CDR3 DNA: TGCAGTGCTAGTAGGGGTGGAATAGGTGAAGCTTTCTTT.

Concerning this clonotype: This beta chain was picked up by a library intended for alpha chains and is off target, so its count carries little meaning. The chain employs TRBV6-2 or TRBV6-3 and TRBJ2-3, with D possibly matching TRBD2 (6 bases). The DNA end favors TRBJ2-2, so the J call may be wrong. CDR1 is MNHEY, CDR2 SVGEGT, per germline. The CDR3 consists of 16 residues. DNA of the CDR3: TGTGCCGTCGCGGGGAGCGGACCGACGAACACCGGGGAGCTGTTTTTT. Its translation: CAVAGSGPTNTGELFF.

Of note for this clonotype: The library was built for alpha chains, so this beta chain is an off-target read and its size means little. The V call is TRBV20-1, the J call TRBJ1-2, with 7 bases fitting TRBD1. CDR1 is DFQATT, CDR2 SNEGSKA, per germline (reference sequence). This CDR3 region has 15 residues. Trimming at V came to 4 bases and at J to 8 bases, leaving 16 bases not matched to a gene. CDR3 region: CSANERYRDRGGYTF. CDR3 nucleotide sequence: TGCAGTGCTAACGAGAGATACCGGGACAGAGGAGGCTACACCTTC.